The next 19 T cell receptor beta chains were all read from a single sample in a study of blood T cells in healthy people across ages. Then a second PCR, running about 6 to 12 cycles, was carried out with a sample-barcoded 5' primer and a J-beta primer mix. TCRdb reprocessed the 5' RACE reads with MiXCR, giving one entry per CDR3 protein. The data contain roughly 560,000 distinct CDR3 sequences, about 25% of them seen just once; the ten biggest clones take up just over 8.5%. This sample was also put to use in a study of T cells of mothers and their children.

Sequenced sample: blood. The receptor set was obtained from a boy between 10 and 17 years old in good health.

This clonotype was recorded a few times. The chain has TRBV28 and TRBJ2-7, with 11 bases matching TRBD2. The CDR3 loop spans 15 amino acids. CDR1 MDHEN and CDR2 SYDVKM come from the germline V gene. Trimming took 5 bases from V and 4 from J; bases not matched to a gene: 7. CDR3 sequence: CASSHLLAGVYEQYF. Here the CDR3 DNA reads TGTGCCAGCAGTCATTTACTAGCGGGAGTTTACGAGCAGTACTTC.

This rearrangement joins TRBV28 to TRBJ2-3; D is possibly TRBD2 (5 bases). V was clipped by 6 bases and J by 6 bases, with 13 bases between them. Germline-derived CDR1 and CDR2 are MDHEN and SYDVKM. The CDR3 loop spans 13 amino acids. The DNA for the CDR3 is TGTGCCAGCAGCCCACCGGGATCTGATACGCAGTATTTT. Translated: CASSPPGSDTQYF.

This clonotype appeared a few times. The rearrangement links TRBV6-5 to TRBJ2-7; no reliable D call. V dropped 6 bases and J dropped 1 base, with 16 bases sitting between them. This CDR3 is 15 amino acids long. The germline gives CDR1 MNHEY, CDR2 SVGAGI. DNA for the CDR3: TGTGCCAGCAGCCAAAGGACGGATGGGTCCTACGAGCAGTACTTC. Protein product: CASSQRTDGSYEQYF.

The chain couples TRBV20-1 to TRBJ2-7; TRBD2 matches at 7 bases. V shed 6 bases and J 0 bases; nucleotides not matched to a gene: 11. The CDR3 runs to 15 residues. Germline V gene sequence: CDR1 DFQATT, CDR2 SNEGSKA (reference sequence). The CDR3 reads CSATRYRGSSYEQYF. For the CDR3, the DNA is TGCAGTGCGACACGGTACCGCGGGAGCTCCTACGAGCAGTACTTC.

This clonotype was detected a few times. V is TRBV4-1 and J is TRBJ2-7, with 10 positions matching TRBD1. Germline V CDR1 and CDR2: MGHRA, YSYEKL. The junction had 4 bases not matched to a gene; V was cut back by 4 bases and J by 1 base. This CDR3 spans 15 amino acids. For the CDR3, the DNA is TGCGCCAGCAGCCGGGGACAGGGGACATCCTACGAGCAGTACTTC. It translates to CASSRGQGTSYEQYF.

The gene calls are TRBV29-1 and TRBJ2-7, with 7 bases that match TRBD1. Germline V CDR1 and CDR2: SQVTM, ANQGSEA. V was pared by 6 bases and J by 3 bases, with 5 bases of the junction left unmatched. CDR3 length: 12 residues. CDR3 DNA sequence: TGCAGCGTCGCTACAGGGGACTACGAGCAGTACTTC. This sequence encodes CSVATGDYEQYF.

V gene TRBV6-1 combines with J gene TRBJ1-4; D uncertain. The CDR3 is 14 amino acids. CDR1 is MNHNS, CDR2 SASEGT, per germline. V gave up 4 bases and J gave up 1 base, with 7 bases separating them. The CDR3 region is CASSGHRTNEKLFF. The CDR3 bases are TGTGCCAGCAGTGGACACCGAACTAATGAAAAACTGTTTTTT.

This rearrangement joins TRBV4-3 to TRBJ2-1; D might be TRBD1 (5 bases). This CDR3 spans 16 amino acids. With 0 bases removed from V and 0 bases from J, the gap between germline ends came to 9 bases. Germline CDR1 LGHNA, CDR2 YSLEER. DNA for the CDR3: TGCGCCAGCAGCCAAGACAGGGTTAGCTCCTACAATGAGCAGTTCTTC. Translation: CASSQDRVSSYNEQFF.

With respect to this clonotype: In this CDR3 the conserved last residue, phenylalanine or tryptophan, is missing, so a read error is likely. V usage is TRBV7-8 and J usage is TRBJ1-2; 8 bases align to TRBD1. This CDR3 is 14 amino acids long. Per the germline V gene, CDR1 is SGHVS and CDR2 is FQNEAQ. V lost 1 base and J lost 9; bases outside the gene matches: 7. CDR3 sequence reads: CASSLGTGSLSYTV. DNA for the CDR3: TGTGCCAGCAGCTTAGGGACAGGGTCTCTTAGCTACACCGTC.

Of note for this clonotype: A much bigger clone sits one base away, suggesting this may be a read error. Here the CDR3 omits its conserved ending phenylalanine or tryptophan, so a read error is the likely source. This rearrangement joins TRBV6-5 to TRBJ2-7; D is possibly TRBD1 (6 bases). This CDR3 is 12 amino acids long. Germline V gives CDR1 MNHEY, CDR2 SVGAGI. Trimming removed 10 bases at V and 2 bases at J, with 12 bases between. The CDR3 DNA reads TGTGCCACCCGGGACACCACCTACGAGCAGTACCTC. This sequence encodes CATRDTTYEQYL.

The rearrangement uses TRBV9 and TRBJ2-3, with 11 bases aligning to TRBD2. The germline V gene encodes CDR1 SGDLS and CDR2 YYNGEE. V lost 0 bases, J lost 6 bases, and 6 bases stayed unmatched. This CDR3 is 16 amino acids long. CDR3 in amino acids: CASSVETSGTQDTQYF. DNA for the CDR3: TGTGCCAGCAGCGTAGAGACTAGCGGGACTCAGGATACGCAGTATTTT.

With regard to this clonotype: A much larger clone is a single base away; this may be a read error. V usage is TRBV19 and J usage is TRBJ1-6; no definite D call. V was trimmed by 6 bases and J by 4 bases, leaving 16 bases between them. The germline V gene encodes CDR1 LNHDA and CDR2 SQIVND (reference sequence). The CDR3 covers 16 residues. The CDR3 loop reads CASSFPADGYNSPLHF. CDR3 coding DNA: TGTGCCAGTAGCTTTCCAGCCGACGGATATAATTCACCCCTCCACTTT.

The V gene is TRBV6-1, the J gene TRBJ2-7; 8 bases fit TRBD1. The CDR3 extends over 12 amino acids. V gave up 8 bases and J gave up 6 bases; unmatched junction bases: 6. CDR1 and CDR2 (germline): MNHNS, SASEGT. For the CDR3, the DNA is TGTGCCAGCGGACAGGGAGTCCGCGAGCAGTACTTC. Protein: CASGQGVREQYF.

This chain links TRBV20-1 with TRBJ1-5; 7 nucleotides align to TRBD1. The V and J ends lost 6 bases and 0 bases, in that order; junction bases with no gene match: 2. The CDR3 consists of 13 residues. Germline lookup yields CDR1 DFQATT and CDR2 SNEGSKA (reference sequence). CDR3 in amino acids: CSAQGDSNQPQHF. CDR3 nucleotide sequence: TGCAGTGCCCAGGGGGATAGCAATCAGCCCCAGCATTTT.

There are a few counts of this clonotype. The chain couples TRBV9 to TRBJ2-1; 14 bases line up with TRBD2. The CDR3 totals 19 residues. CDR1 SGDLS and CDR2 YYNGEE come from the germline V gene. The V gene end was trimmed by 3 bases and the J gene end by 0 bases; junction bases not matched to a gene: 8. This CDR3 is CASSASPTSGGASYNEQFF. As DNA, the CDR3 is TGTGCCAGCAGCGCTTCTCCGACTAGCGGGGGGGCCTCCTACAATGAGCAGTTCTTC.

The sample holds many counts of this clonotype. The genes are TRBV28 and TRBJ1-5; TRBD1 might be the D (6 bases). V was shortened by 1 base and J by 7 bases, with 11 bases between the two germline ends. The CDR3 sequence is 14 residues long. CDR1 and CDR2 from the germline V gene are MDHEN and SYDVKM. The CDR3 region has the DNA TGTGCCAGCAGTTTATCAGGGGAGGGACAGCCCCAGCATTTT. This gives the protein CASSLSGEGQPQHF.

This clonotype was detected only a few times. The chain combines TRBV5-4 with TRBJ2-1; the D gene could be TRBD1 or TRBD2 (6 bases each). The CDR3 is 14 amino acids. Trimming shortened V by 4 bases and J by 5 bases, and 13 bases separated the two germline ends. Germline V lookup: CDR1 SGHNT, CDR2 YYREEE (reference sequence). The CDR3 spells CASSRGTNNNEQFF. In DNA form, the CDR3 reads TGTGCCAGCAGCCGCGGGACAAACAACAATGAGCAGTTCTTC.

This clonotype was seen a few times. The chain recombines TRBV7-2 with TRBJ2-1; 8 bases fit TRBD2. Per germline, CDR1 SGHTA and CDR2 FQGNSA. There are 15 residues in the CDR3. The V and J ends lost 1 base and 6 bases, in that order; junction bases with no gene match: 5. Here the CDR3 reads CASSLGRGGGNEQFF. In DNA, the CDR3 is TGTGCCAGCAGCTTAGGACGGGGGGGGGGCAATGAGCAGTTCTTC.

This clonotype was counted only a few times. The chain carries TRBV5-1 and TRBJ2-2, with a tentative D call TRBD1 (6 bases). The V end was cut by 4 bases, the J end by 6 bases, with 10 bases between. The CDR3 loop spans 13 amino acids. CDR1 SGHRS and CDR2 YFSETQ come from the germline V gene. The CDR3 region is CASSVQGAGELFF. For the CDR3, the DNA is TGCGCCAGCAGCGTACAGGGTGCCGGGGAGCTGTTTTTT.